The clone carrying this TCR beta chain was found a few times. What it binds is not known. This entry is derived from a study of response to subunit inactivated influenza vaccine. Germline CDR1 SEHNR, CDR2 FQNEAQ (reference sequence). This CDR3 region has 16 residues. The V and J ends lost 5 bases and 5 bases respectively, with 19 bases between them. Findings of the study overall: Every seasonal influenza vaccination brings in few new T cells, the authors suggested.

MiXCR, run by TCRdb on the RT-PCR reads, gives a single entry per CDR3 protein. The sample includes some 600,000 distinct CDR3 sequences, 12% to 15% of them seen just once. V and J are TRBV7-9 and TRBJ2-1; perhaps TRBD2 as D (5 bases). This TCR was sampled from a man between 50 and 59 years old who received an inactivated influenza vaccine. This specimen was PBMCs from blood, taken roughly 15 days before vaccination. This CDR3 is CASSRPLAATHNEQFF. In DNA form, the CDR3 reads TGTGCCAGCAGCCGCCCCCTAGCTGCTACCCACAATGAGCAGTTCTTC.